The 22 T cell receptor beta chains below come from one sample, sequenced in a study of shared clonotypes between healthy human individuals. TCRdb's copy holds only in-frame clones and misses some; the assay was immunoSEQ multiplex PCR. The table has hundreds of thousands of clones, 90% to 96% seen once; the top ten hold roughly 0.06%. The sequenced sample consisted of naive CD4+ T cells sorted from blood. Subset indicated: CD45RA+ positively selected. The receptors stem from a woman aged 30 to 39 in good health.

The genes are TRBV11-2 and TRBJ1-4; perhaps TRBD1 as D (5 bases). This CDR3 is built from 13 residues. CDR1 is SGHAT and CDR2 is FQNNGV in the germline V gene. Trimming removed 3 bases from V and 12 bases from J, with 14 bases in between. DNA for the CDR3: TGTGCCAGCAGCTTTCAGGGTCCCTCAGAACTGTTTTTT. Protein sequence: CASSFQGPSELFF.

The rearrangement joins TRBV30 to TRBJ2-5, with 11 nucleotides matching TRBD2. J gave up 1 base and V 4 bases, and 8 bases lay outside the gene matches. Per the germline V gene, CDR1 is GTSNPN and CDR2 is SVGIG (reference sequence). CDR3 length: 16 residues. The CDR3 spells CAWNQPGLAAQETQYF. In DNA, the CDR3 is TGTGCCTGGAATCAACCGGGACTAGCGGCCCAAGAGACCCAGTACTTC.

The sample holds a few counts of this clone. The chain links TRBV6-1 to TRBJ2-7; 9 bases map to TRBD2. Germline lookup yields CDR1 MNHNS and CDR2 SASEGT. Trimming took 10 bases from V and 3 from J; bases not matched to a gene: 7. This CDR3 has 13 amino acids. The CDR3 reads CATVAGVDYEQYF. In DNA, the CDR3 is TGTGCCACAGTAGCGGGAGTGGACTACGAGCAGTACTTC.

The rearrangement joins TRBV6-6 to TRBJ2-5; D is perhaps TRBD1 (5 bases). With 2 bases removed from V and 7 bases from J, the gap between germline ends came to 14 bases. The CDR3 spans 14 residues. The V gene's germline CDR1 is MNHNY and CDR2 SVGAGI (reference sequence). The CDR3 reads CASSYDSPRGTQYF. Here the CDR3 DNA reads TGTGCCAGCAGTTACGATTCCCCTAGGGGGACCCAGTACTTC.

This sequence joins TRBV6-5 and TRBJ1-1; D is possibly TRBD1 (5 bases). The CDR3 is made up of 14 amino acids. Germline loops: CDR1 MNHEY, CDR2 SVGAGI. V was pared by 6 bases and J by 4 bases, with 15 bases between. The CDR3 sequence is CASSQQVHLTEAFF. CDR3 bases: TGTGCCAGCAGCCAACAGGTGCACCTCACTGAAGCTTTCTTT.

The chain uses TRBV14 and TRBJ1-4; D remains ambiguous. The CDR3 contains 14 residues. Germline CDR1 reads SGHDN; CDR2 reads FVKESK. V lost 0 bases, J lost 0 bases, and 2 bases lay in between. The CDR3 is CASSQDSTNEKLFF. Written as DNA, the CDR3 is TGTGCCAGCAGCCAAGACTCAACTAATGAAAAACTGTTTTTT. Variable domain in full (rest from reference TRBV14 and TRBJ1-4): EAGVTQFPSHSVIEKGQTVTLRCDPISGHDNLYWYRRVMGKEIKFLLHFVKESKQDESGMPNNRFLAERTGGTYSTLKVQPAELEDSGVYFCASSQDSTNEKLFFGSGTQLSVL.

The rearrangement links TRBV4-1 to TRBJ2-7; TRBD1 might be the D (6 bases). The germline V gene has CDR1 MGHRA and CDR2 YSYEKL. The CDR3 is 15 residues long. Trimming cost V 3 bases and J 4 bases, with 16 bases left between them. CDR3 nucleotides: TGCGCCAGCAGCCAGTACAGGGCGTCGGGATACGAGCAGTACTTC. Residues: CASSQYRASGYEQYF.

The chain employs TRBV10-3 and TRBJ2-7; D uncertain. The CDR3 loop spans 13 amino acids. Trimming pared 6 bases from V and 2 bases from J, leaving 11 bases between. Germline V gives CDR1 ENHRY, CDR2 SYGVKD. CDR3 in DNA: TGTGCCATCAGCCCAATAAGCACCTACGAGCAGTACTTC. Translation gives CAISPISTYEQYF.

This chain connects TRBV7-9 to TRBJ1-2, with D perhaps matching TRBD1 (5 bases). This CDR3 spans 13 amino acids. Germline values: CDR1 SEHNR, CDR2 FQNEAQ (reference sequence). The V end was cut by 3 bases, the J end by 7 bases, with 12 bases between. The CDR3 nucleotides are TGTGCCAGCAGCTTGAGGCAGGGACCTGGCTACACCTTC. The encoded protein is CASSLRQGPGYTF.

The chain uses TRBV28 and TRBJ1-5; 7 bases are shared with TRBD1. V trimming: 6 bases; J trimming: 7 bases; junction bases outside the gene matches: 15. Per the germline V gene, CDR1 is MDHEN and CDR2 is SYDVKM. The CDR3 has 16 amino acids. CDR3 DNA: TGTGCCAGCAGCATTCCCGGGACAGTCAACCCCCAGCCCCAGCATTTT. It yields the protein CASSIPGTVNPQPQHF.

This chain links TRBV19 with TRBJ1-2; a weak D match, TRBD1 (6 bases). Germline loops: CDR1 LNHDA, CDR2 SQIVND (reference sequence). Trimming took off 3 bases at V and 0 bases at J, with 14 bases between the two ends. The CDR3 is made up of 16 amino acids. The CDR3 loop reads CASSMPGGAPNYGYTF. The CDR3 bases are TGTGCCAGTAGTATGCCCGGGGGGGCGCCTAACTATGGCTACACCTTC.

Regarding this clone: Other DNA sequences of this sample code for an identical CDR3. The chain employs TRBV18 and TRBJ2-2; D perhaps matches TRBD1 (5 bases). This CDR3 comprises 14 residues. With 3 bases removed from V and 1 base from J, the gap between germline ends came to 6 bases. Germline V gene sequence: CDR1 KGHSH, CDR2 LQKENI. DNA of the CDR3: TGTGCCAGCTCACCCGGACAGAACACCGGGGAGCTGTTTTTT. Its translation: CASSPGQNTGELFF.

V gene TRBV6-1 combines with J gene TRBJ2-1, with D possibly being TRBD2 (5 bases). V lost 8 bases and J lost 1, with 12 bases in between. The CDR3 is made up of 14 amino acids. Germline-derived CDR1 and CDR2 are MNHNS and SASEGT. CDR3 sequence (DNA): TGTGCCAGCGGGAGAAGGGAGTCCTACAATGAGCAGTTCTTC. Its translation: CASGRRESYNEQFF.

This chain uses TRBV7-9 with TRBJ2-6; D uncertain. The CDR3 extends over 16 amino acids. V was clipped by 3 bases and J by 3 bases, with 12 bases between them. Looked up from germline, CDR1 is SEHNR and CDR2 is FQNEAQ (reference sequence). CDR3: CASSFPDGFGANVLTF. The CDR3 coding sequence is TGTGCCAGCAGCTTTCCCGACGGCTTTGGGGCCAACGTCCTGACTTTC.

The rearrangement joins TRBV18 to TRBJ1-1, with 7 bases fitting TRBD1. Germline V lookup: CDR1 KGHSH, CDR2 LQKENI. The CDR3 spans 17 residues. V trimming: 2 bases; J trimming: 0 bases; junction bases outside the gene matches: 9. The CDR3 DNA is TGTGCCAGCTCACCATTCAAAGGGGGCCTTTTGAACACTGAAGCTTTCTTT. The encoded protein is CASSPFKGGLLNTEAFF.

The rearrangement uses TRBV9 and TRBJ2-5, with a possible D match to TRBD1 (5 bases). This CDR3 region has 15 residues. V was pared by 0 bases and J by 5 bases, with 14 bases between. Per the germline V gene, CDR1 is SGDLS and CDR2 is YYNGEE. The CDR3 DNA reads as TGTGCCAGCAGCGTAGGCACAGACCACAGGGAGACCCAGTACTTC. This sequence encodes CASSVGTDHRETQYF.

The gene calls are TRBV19 and TRBJ2-7; D uncertain. Trimming cost V 1 base and J 3 bases, with 7 bases left between them. The CDR3 consists of 13 residues. Germline V gives CDR1 LNHDA, CDR2 SQIVND (reference sequence). The CDR3 loop reads CASSIATDYEQYF. DNA for the CDR3: TGTGCCAGTAGTATAGCAACAGACTACGAGCAGTACTTC.

This chain connects TRBV15 to TRBJ2-7; D perhaps matches TRBD2 (7 bases). CDR1 and CDR2 (germline): LNHNV, YYDKDF (reference sequence). This CDR3 is built from 15 residues. Trimming took 1 base from V and 2 from J, leaving 12 bases between them. The CDR3 spells CATSRGLAGAYEQYF. CDR3 nucleotide sequence: TGTGCCACCAGCAGAGGACTAGCAGGGGCCTACGAGCAGTACTTC.

The rearrangement joins TRBV5-7 to TRBJ1-5; 8 bases agree with TRBD1. TRBV5-7 is filed as an ORF, its function uncertain. The V segment lost 0 bases and the J segment 4 bases; nucleotides outside the gene matches: 12. This CDR3 contains 18 residues. As DNA, the CDR3 is TGTGCCAGCAGCTTGGCTGTGACAGGGGCGCGATCTAATCAGCCCCAGCATTTT. It codes for CASSLAVTGARSNQPQHF.

The chain carries TRBV2 and TRBJ1-4; D is unclear. Germline values: CDR1 SNHLY, CDR2 FYNNEI. The V end was cut by 7 bases, the J end by 8 bases, with 14 bases between. The CDR3 runs 13 residues. CDR3 loop: CASIPGVWEKLFF. CDR3 DNA: TGTGCCAGCATCCCTGGGGTGTGGGAAAAACTGTTTTTT.

This clone was picked up one time. V usage is TRBV4-1 and J usage is TRBJ2-1, with D unclear. V was pared by 1 base and J by 0 bases, with 10 bases between. Looked up from germline, CDR1 is MGHRA and CDR2 is YSYEKL. This CDR3 has 16 residues. CDR3 loop: CASSQVSTTSYNEQFF. Written as DNA, the CDR3 is TGCGCCAGCAGCCAAGTAAGTACTACCTCCTACAATGAGCAGTTCTTC.

This chain uses TRBV27 with TRBJ2-2, with TRBD2 identical over 10 bases. Germline CDR1 MNHEY, CDR2 SMNVEV (reference sequence). The CDR3 runs 16 residues. V was pared by 7 bases and J by 0 bases, with 5 bases of the junction left unmatched. The CDR3 sequence is CASTSGLAANTGELFF. CDR3 coding DNA: TGTGCCAGCACCTCCGGACTAGCGGCGAACACCGGGGAGCTGTTTTTT.